This passage covers 19 T cell receptor beta chains from one sample sequenced in a study of cytomegalovirus exposure and HLA in healthy donors. The repertoire was sequenced with immunoSEQ multiplex PCR; TCRdb's copy has only in-frame clones and lacks some. The table lists about 120,000 clones, 75% to 90% of them singletons. The sequencing input was PBMCs. Every receptor here comes from a woman between 18 and 29 years old in good health and CMV-seronegative.

The chain has TRBV6-1 and TRBJ2-7; tentatively, D is TRBD2 (5 bases). The CDR3 extends over 13 amino acids. Trimming removed 0 bases at V and 4 bases at J, with 7 bases between. Germline CDR1 and CDR2: MNHNS and SASEGT. CDR3: CASSEARGYEQYV. DNA for the CDR3: TGTGCCAGCAGTGAAGCCCGGGGATACGAGCAGTACGTC.

This clone was recorded only once. The rearrangement joins TRBV5-4 to TRBJ2-1; D possibly corresponds to TRBD1 (6 bases). V lost 0 bases, J lost 5 bases, and 12 bases lay in between. CDR3 size: 15 residues. CDR1 SGHNT and CDR2 YYREEE come from the germline V gene (reference sequence). The CDR3 is CASSLGNQGNNEQFF. The CDR3 DNA reads as TGTGCCAGCAGCTTGGGTAACCAGGGGAACAATGAGCAGTTCTTC.

The V call is TRBV4-1, the J call TRBJ2-2; D is perhaps TRBD1 (6 bases). With 0 bases removed from V and 5 bases from J, the gap between germline ends came to 19 bases. Germline lookup yields CDR1 MGHRA and CDR2 YSYEKL. The CDR3 consists of 18 residues. The CDR3 protein is CASSQELGAGPGTGELFF. CDR3 sequence (DNA): TGCGCCAGCAGCCAAGAATTGGGGGCGGGCCCAGGAACCGGGGAGCTGTTTTTT.

The chain links TRBV2 to TRBJ1-6; no firm D call. Between the trimmed V and J ends, which lost 3 bases and 9 bases, there was a span of 12 bases. The CDR3 is made up of 14 amino acids. The germline CDR1 and CDR2 sequences are SNHLY and FYNNEI. CDR3 sequence reads: CASSDRVLGSPLHF. The CDR3, as DNA: TGTGCCAGCAGTGATCGGGTGTTGGGTTCACCCCTCCACTTT.

The chain uses TRBV5-1 and TRBJ2-5; 9 bases align to TRBD2. The CDR3 runs to 17 residues. Germline assignment: CDR1 SGHRS and CDR2 YFSETQ. V lost 4 bases, J lost 1 base, and 11 bases stayed unmatched. CDR3 nucleotides: TGCGCCAGCAGCCCTCGCCAAAGCGGGGGGACCCAAGAGACCCAGTACTTC. Translated: CASSPRQSGGTQETQYF.

V is TRBV6-4 and J is TRBJ2-1; no clear D. V dropped 1 base and J dropped 0 bases, with 10 bases sitting between them. In germline, CDR1 is MRHNA, CDR2 SNTAGT. The CDR3 is made up of 16 amino acids. The CDR3 coding sequence is TGTGCCAGCAGTGACTTGAGCGCGAGCTCCTACAATGAGCAGTTCTTC. Its translation: CASSDLSASSYNEQFF.

The chain joins TRBV29-1 to TRBJ1-3; 7 bases fit TRBD1. The CDR3 runs 14 residues. V lost 5 bases, J lost 4 bases, and 8 bases stayed unmatched. Germline-derived CDR1 and CDR2 are SQVTM and ANQGSEA. For the CDR3, the DNA is TGCAGCGTTCAAAGACAGGGTCTGGGAAACACCATATATTTT. Translating gives CSVQRQGLGNTIYF.

This chain uses TRBV7-2 with TRBJ2-5; 13 positions match TRBD2. Trimming removed 6 bases from V and 5 bases from J; junction bases left unmatched: 6. There are 15 residues in the CDR3. CDR1 and CDR2 (germline): SGHTA, FQGNSA. The CDR3 region is CASSQGLAGVETQYF. The CDR3, as DNA: TGTGCCAGCAGTCAAGGACTAGCGGGGGTTGAGACCCAGTACTTC. Complete variable domain (other parts from reference TRBV7-2 and TRBJ2-5): GAGVSQSPSNKVTEKGKDVELRCDPISGHTALYWYRQSLGQGLEFLIYFQGNSAPDKSGLPSDRFSAERTGGSVSTLTIQRTQQEDSAVYLCASSQGLAGVETQYFGPGTRLLVL.

The chain recombines TRBV4-1 with TRBJ2-3; 9 bases map to TRBD2. Germline CDR1 MGHRA, CDR2 YSYEKL. The CDR3 is made up of 16 amino acids. The J segment lost 5 bases and the V segment lost 0 bases, leaving 6 bases of the junction unmatched. The CDR3 DNA reads as TGCGCCAGCAGCCAAGAGGCTAGCGGGAATGTAGATACGCAGTATTTT. Residues: CASSQEASGNVDTQYF.

CDR3 loop: CASRSLTSGFSYEQYF. The CDR3 bases are TGTGCCAGCAGATCCCTGACTAGCGGGTTCTCCTACGAGCAGTACTTC. The chain couples TRBV28 to TRBJ2-7; 10 bases are a match to TRBD2. Germline loops: CDR1 MDHEN, CDR2 SYDVKM. Germline trimming cut 6 bases from V and 0 bases from J; bases unmatched to any gene: 8. The CDR3 is 16 residues long.

This sequence joins TRBV6-5 and TRBJ2-2; 9 bases match TRBD2. V shed 11 bases and J 5 bases; nucleotides not matched to a gene: 9. CDR3 length equals 14 residues. The germline V gene encodes CDR1 MNHEY and CDR2 SVGAGI. CDR3 region: CAAAGGRGTGELFF. The CDR3 DNA reads TGTGCCGCAGCGGGGGGCAGGGGTACCGGGGAGCTGTTTTTT.

In its sample, this clone was seen once. The chain links TRBV7-9 to TRBJ2-5, with 7 bases matching TRBD2. Germline V gene data show CDR1 as SEHNR and CDR2 as FQNEAQ (reference sequence). V shed 4 bases, J shed 1 base, and the junction held 9 bases outside the gene matches. The CDR3 is made up of 16 amino acids. CDR3 sequence (DNA): TGTGCCAGCAGCTCGACCTGGCGGGAGTTCCAAGAGACCCAGTACTTC. Its translation: CASSSTWREFQETQYF.

The chain links TRBV6-6 to TRBJ1-2; a possible D gene is TRBD1 (6 bases). The CDR3 runs to 16 residues. Per the germline V gene, CDR1 is MNHNY and CDR2 is SVGAGI (reference sequence). Trimming removed 0 bases at V and 3 bases at J, with 14 bases between. Written as DNA, the CDR3 is TGTGCCAGCAGTTACTCGATGGGGGCGGAGGACTATGGCTACACCTTC. It translates to CASSYSMGAEDYGYTF.

V is TRBV13 and J is TRBJ2-1; TRBD2 matches at 10 bases. This CDR3 comprises 15 residues. J lost 4 bases, V lost 7 bases, and 7 bases had no gene match. CDR1 is PRHDT, CDR2 FYEKMQ, per germline (reference sequence). DNA of the CDR3: TGTGCCAGCAAGACTAGCGGGCCTCAGTACAATGAGCAGTTCTTC. It specifies CASKTSGPQYNEQFF.

The rearrangement uses TRBV27 and TRBJ1-1; TRBD1 is a possible D gene (5 bases). The CDR3 runs to 14 residues. V gave up 4 bases and J gave up 4 bases, with 13 bases separating them. CDR1 is MNHEY and CDR2 is SMNVEV in the germline V gene (reference sequence). CDR3 sequence (DNA): TGTGCCAGCAGTTACGGGGGACTAGGCACTGAAGCTTTCTTT. This gives the protein CASSYGGLGTEAFF.

The genes are TRBV30 and TRBJ2-1, with TRBD2 identical over 13 bases. This CDR3 spans 15 amino acids. CDR1 and CDR2 (germline): GTSNPN, SVGIG (reference sequence). Trimming at V came to 5 bases and at J to 7 bases, leaving 8 bases not matched to a gene. The chain's CDR3 is CAWAGLAGVGNEQFF. The CDR3 DNA reads as TGTGCCTGGGCCGGACTAGCGGGAGTAGGTAATGAGCAGTTCTTC.

Only a few counts were recorded for this clone. The CDR3 DNA follows: TGTGCCAGCAGCTTACGAACAGTAAATTCACCCCTCCACTTT. Translation gives CASSLRTVNSPLHF. J is TRBJ1-6 and V is TRBV7-9; D gene uncertain. The germline V and J ends were trimmed by 2 bases and 7 bases, with 9 bases remaining between them. Germline V lookup: CDR1 SEHNR, CDR2 FQNEAQ (reference sequence). The length of the CDR3 is 14 residues.

This clone showed up just once. The chain employs TRBV27 and TRBJ2-5, with TRBD1 matching over 8 bases. J lost 5 bases, V lost 4 bases, and 6 bases had no gene match. Per the germline V gene, CDR1 is MNHEY and CDR2 is SMNVEV (reference sequence). The CDR3 has 14 residues. The CDR3 is CASSSGQGGETQYF. DNA of the CDR3: TGTGCCAGCAGTTCCGGACAGGGTGGGGAGACCCAGTACTTC.

The genes are TRBV2 and TRBJ2-1; the D is unclear. The V gene lost 6 bases and the J gene lost 2 bases, with 8 bases spanning the gap. The CDR3 has 13 amino acids. Germline V lookup: CDR1 SNHLY, CDR2 FYNNEI. The CDR3 DNA reads TGTGCCAGCAGCGCGATGACCTACAATGAGCAGTTCTTC. It codes for CASSAMTYNEQFF.